This T cell receptor (beta chain) was identified in a study of cytomegalovirus exposure and HLA in healthy donors. Study-level results: Presence/absence comparisons presumed near-even sequencing depth among donors.

In this sample, this clone turned up a few times. Its matching antigen is unknown. Germline lookup yields CDR1 SGHTA and CDR2 FQGNSA. This CDR3 is built from 13 residues. V lost 3 bases to trimming and J lost 5 bases, with 11 bases between them. Primers for the PCR totalled 60 Vbeta and 13 Jbeta. Sequenced by immunoSEQ multiplex PCR; TCRdb stores in-frame clones only, minus some. The table includes 150,000 to 200,000 clones, about 82% detected once. Sequences were obtained from PBMCs. This receptor was obtained from a male donor in good health and CMV-seronegative. The genes are TRBV7-2 and TRBJ2-7, with TRBD1 as a possible D gene (5 bases). CDR3 protein: CASSLPGFHEQYF. The CDR3, as DNA: TGTGCCAGCAGCTTGCCAGGGTTTCACGAGCAGTACTTC.